The clone carrying this T cell receptor (beta chain) was recorded a few times. Its antigen is not known. A much bigger clone sits one base away, suggesting this may be a read error. This entry comes from a study of identical twins. General study results and limits: Beta out-of-frame sequences displayed a weaker excess of sharing between twins. Insertions ran lower in abundant cord blood beta clonotypes, though not in memory repertoires.

Carrying unique molecular identifiers, the cDNA also gained a universal primer site through template switching. TCRdb reanalysed the 5' RACE reads using MiXCR and keeps one entry per CDR3 protein. Counted here are around 240,000 distinct CDR3 sequences, about 11% occurring once; the ten biggest clones make up 9% to 10%. Germline CDR1 reads SQVTM; CDR2 reads ANQGSEA. The CDR3 runs 15 residues. Trimming left V 6 bases short and J 12 bases short, with 27 bases between. The TCR originated in a middle-aged man in good health. Sequenced sample: memory T cells sorted from blood. This chain links TRBV29-1 with TRBJ2-1; D may be TRBD1 (7 bases). In DNA form, the CDR3 reads TGCAGCGTCGTCCCGGGCGGACAGGTTCAGGGGGGGCAGTTCTTC. This sequence encodes CSVVPGGQVQGGQFF.